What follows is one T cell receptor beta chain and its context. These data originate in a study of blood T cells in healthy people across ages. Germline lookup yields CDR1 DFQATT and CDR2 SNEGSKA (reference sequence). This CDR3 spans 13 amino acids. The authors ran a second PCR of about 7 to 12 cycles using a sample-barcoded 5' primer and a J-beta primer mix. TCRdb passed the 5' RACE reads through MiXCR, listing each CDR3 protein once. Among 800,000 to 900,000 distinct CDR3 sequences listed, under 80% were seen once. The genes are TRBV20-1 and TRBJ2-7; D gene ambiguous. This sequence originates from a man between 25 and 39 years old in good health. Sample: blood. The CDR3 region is CSPVDFSSYEQYF. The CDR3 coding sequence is TGCAGCCCGGTCGATTTCAGCTCCTACGAGCAGTACTTC.